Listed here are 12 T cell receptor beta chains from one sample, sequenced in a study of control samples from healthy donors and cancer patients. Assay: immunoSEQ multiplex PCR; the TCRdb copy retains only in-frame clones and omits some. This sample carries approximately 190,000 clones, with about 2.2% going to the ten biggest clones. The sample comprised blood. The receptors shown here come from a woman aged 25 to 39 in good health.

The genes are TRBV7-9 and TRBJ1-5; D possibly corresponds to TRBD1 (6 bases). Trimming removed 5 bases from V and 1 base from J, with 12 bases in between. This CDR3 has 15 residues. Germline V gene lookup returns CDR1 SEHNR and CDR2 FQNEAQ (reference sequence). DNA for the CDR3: TGTGCCAGCAGCGGGGGGCGGGGGAGCAATCAGCCCCAGCATTTT. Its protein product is CASSGGRGSNQPQHF. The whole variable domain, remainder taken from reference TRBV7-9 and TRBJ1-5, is DTGVSQNPRHKITKRGQNVTFRCDPISEHNRLYWYRQTLGQGPEFLTYFQNEAQLEKSRLLSDRFSAERPKGSFSTLEIQRTEQGDSAMYLCASSGGRGSNQPQHFGDGTRLSIL.

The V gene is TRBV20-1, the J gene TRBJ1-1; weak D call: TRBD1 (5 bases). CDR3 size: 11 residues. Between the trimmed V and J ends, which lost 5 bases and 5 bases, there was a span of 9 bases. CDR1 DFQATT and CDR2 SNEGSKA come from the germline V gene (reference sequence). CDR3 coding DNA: TGCAGTGCTGAGGGGAGGACTGAAGCTTTCTTT. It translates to CSAEGRTEAFF.

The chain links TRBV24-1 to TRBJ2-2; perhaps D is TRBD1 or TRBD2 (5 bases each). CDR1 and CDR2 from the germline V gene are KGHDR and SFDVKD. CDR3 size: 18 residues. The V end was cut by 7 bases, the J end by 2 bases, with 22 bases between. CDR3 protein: CATSTEGQNLRNTGELFF. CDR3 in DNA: TGTGCCACCAGCACAGAGGGGCAGAACCTACGAAACACCGGGGAGCTGTTTTTT.

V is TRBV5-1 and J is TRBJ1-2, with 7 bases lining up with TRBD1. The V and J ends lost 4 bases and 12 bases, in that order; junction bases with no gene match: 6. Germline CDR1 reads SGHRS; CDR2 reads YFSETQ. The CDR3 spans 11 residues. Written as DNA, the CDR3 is TGCGCCAGCAGCGACAGGGATATCGACACCTTC. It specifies CASSDRDIDTF.

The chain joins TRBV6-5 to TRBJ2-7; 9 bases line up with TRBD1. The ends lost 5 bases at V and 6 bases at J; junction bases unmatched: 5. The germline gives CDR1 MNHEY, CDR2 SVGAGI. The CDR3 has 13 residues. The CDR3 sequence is CASSRDRAGEQYF. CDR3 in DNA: TGTGCCAGCAGTCGGGACAGGGCAGGCGAGCAGTACTTC.

The CDR3 is CASSHYGGRNEQFF. CDR3 nucleotide sequence: TGTGCCAGCAGCCACTACGGGGGGCGGAATGAGCAGTTCTTC. This chain uses TRBV6-2 or TRBV6-3 with TRBJ2-1; D is perhaps TRBD2 (7 bases). Germline V gene lookup returns CDR1 MNHEY and CDR2 SVGEGT. The CDR3 runs to 14 residues. V gave up 6 bases and J gave up 7 bases, with 16 bases separating them.

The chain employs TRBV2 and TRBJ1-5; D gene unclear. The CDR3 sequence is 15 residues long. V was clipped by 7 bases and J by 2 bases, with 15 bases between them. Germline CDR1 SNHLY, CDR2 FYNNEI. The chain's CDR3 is CASKWEEGGNQPQHF. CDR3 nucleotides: TGTGCCAGCAAGTGGGAGGAGGGCGGCAATCAGCCCCAGCATTTT.

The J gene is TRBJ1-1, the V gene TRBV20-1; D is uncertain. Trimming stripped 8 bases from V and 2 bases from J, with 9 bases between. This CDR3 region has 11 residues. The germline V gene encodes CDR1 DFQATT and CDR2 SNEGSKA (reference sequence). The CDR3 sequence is CSPKGNTEAFF. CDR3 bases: TGCAGTCCCAAGGGAAACACTGAAGCTTTCTTT.

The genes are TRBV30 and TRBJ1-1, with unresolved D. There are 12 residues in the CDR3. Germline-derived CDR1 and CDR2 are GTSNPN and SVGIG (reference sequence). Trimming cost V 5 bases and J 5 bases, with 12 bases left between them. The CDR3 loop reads CAWSLVMTEAFF. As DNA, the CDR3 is TGTGCCTGGTCCCTCGTTATGACTGAAGCTTTCTTT.

CDR3 sequence reads: CASRERGALYEQYF. The DNA of the CDR3 is TGTGCCAGCAGAGAACGAGGGGCTCTCTACGAGCAGTACTTC. V and J are TRBV27 and TRBJ2-7; TRBD1 or TRBD2 may be the D gene (5 bases each). Germline-derived CDR1 and CDR2 are MNHEY and SMNVEV (reference sequence). V lost 6 bases and J lost 3, with 15 bases in between. This CDR3 is built from 14 residues.

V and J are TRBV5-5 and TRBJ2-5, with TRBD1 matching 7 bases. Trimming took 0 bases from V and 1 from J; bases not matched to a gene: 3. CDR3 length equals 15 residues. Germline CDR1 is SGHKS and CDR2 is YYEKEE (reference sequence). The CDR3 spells CASSLGGGIQETQYF. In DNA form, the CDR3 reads TGTGCCAGCAGCTTGGGAGGGGGCATCCAAGAGACCCAGTACTTC. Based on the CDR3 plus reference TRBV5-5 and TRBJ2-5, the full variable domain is DAGVTQSPTHLIKTRGQQVTLRCSPISGHKSVSWYQQVLGQGPQFIFQYYEKEERGRGNFPDRFSARQFPNYSSELNVNALLLGDSALYLCASSLGGGIQETQYFGPGTRLLVL.

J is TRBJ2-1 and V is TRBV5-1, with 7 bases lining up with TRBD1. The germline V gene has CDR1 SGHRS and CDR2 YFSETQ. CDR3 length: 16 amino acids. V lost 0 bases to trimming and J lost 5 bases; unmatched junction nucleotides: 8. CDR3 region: CASSLAIRGSDNEQFF. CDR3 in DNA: TGCGCCAGCAGCTTGGCCATCAGGGGGTCTGACAATGAGCAGTTCTTC.